This T cell receptor beta chain was obtained from a study of blood T cell repertoires in COVID-19. Trimming removed 0 bases at V and 2 bases at J, with 8 bases between. Germline V gene lookup returns CDR1 LGHNA and CDR2 YSLEER. This CDR3 has 16 amino acids. Sequenced by immunoSEQ multiplex PCR; TCRdb stores in-frame clones only, minus some. The sample includes about 370,000 clones, around 90% seen only once; the top ten take approximately 7%. The specimen sequenced was peripheral blood. The chain employs TRBV4-3 and TRBJ2-6, with a weak D call TRBD1 (5 bases). The receptor was derived from a man between 18 and 35 years old with active or convalescent COVID-19. CDR3 nucleotide sequence: TGCGCCAGCAGCCAAGAGGCAGGGACTGGGGCCAACGTCCTGACTTTC. Residues: CASSQEAGTGANVLTF.